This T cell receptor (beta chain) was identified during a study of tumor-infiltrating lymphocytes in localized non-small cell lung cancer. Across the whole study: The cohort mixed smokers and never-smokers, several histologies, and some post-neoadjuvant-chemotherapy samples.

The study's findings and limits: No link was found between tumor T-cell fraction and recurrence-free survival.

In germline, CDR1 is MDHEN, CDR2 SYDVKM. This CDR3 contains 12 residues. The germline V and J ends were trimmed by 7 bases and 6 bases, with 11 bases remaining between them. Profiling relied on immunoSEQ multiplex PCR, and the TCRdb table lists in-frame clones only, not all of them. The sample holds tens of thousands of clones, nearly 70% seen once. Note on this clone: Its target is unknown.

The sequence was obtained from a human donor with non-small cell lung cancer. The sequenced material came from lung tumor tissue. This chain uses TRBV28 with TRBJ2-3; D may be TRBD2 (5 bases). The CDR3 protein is CASKQRGDTQYF. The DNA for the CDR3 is TGTGCCAGCAAACAACGAGGGGATACGCAGTATTTT.